The next 18 T cell receptor beta chains were all read from a single sample in a study of cytomegalovirus exposure and HLA in healthy donors. Primers: 60 Vbeta forward and 13 Jbeta reverse. TCRdb's copy holds only in-frame clones and misses some; the assay was immunoSEQ multiplex PCR. This table has about 190,000 clones, 65% to 80% appearing once. Material: PBMCs. Receptor source: a woman in her 40s in good health and CMV-seronegative.

The chain is built from TRBV7-9 and TRBJ2-3; D ambiguous. The V gene's germline CDR1 is SEHNR and CDR2 FQNEAQ (reference sequence). With 0 bases removed from V and 6 bases from J, the gap between germline ends came to 4 bases. The CDR3 spans 12 residues. CDR3 protein: CASSLAEDTQYF. In nucleotides, the CDR3 is TGTGCCAGCAGCTTAGCCGAGGATACGCAGTATTTT. The variable domain in full, with the rest retrieved from reference TRBV7-9 and TRBJ2-3, is DTGVSQNPRHKITKRGQNVTFRCDPISEHNRLYWYRQTLGQGPEFLTYFQNEAQLEKSRLLSDRFSAERPKGSFSTLEIQRTEQGDSAMYLCASSLAEDTQYFGPGTRLTVL.

In DNA, the CDR3 is TGTGCCAGCAACCCCGGTGGGACTAGCGCATACAATGAGCAGTTCTTC. Translating it yields CASNPGGTSAYNEQFF. The chain recombines TRBV6-4 with TRBJ2-1; 10 bases are a match to TRBD2. V lost 7 bases to trimming and J lost 4 bases; unmatched junction nucleotides: 10. The CDR3 contains 16 residues. Per the germline V gene, CDR1 is MRHNA and CDR2 is SNTAGT.

This clone was observed a few times. This rearrangement joins TRBV6-6 to TRBJ2-5; no reliable D call. The CDR3 runs 15 residues. Germline V gene lookup returns CDR1 MNHNY and CDR2 SVGAGI (reference sequence). Trimming cost V 2 bases and J 5 bases, with 15 bases left between them. This chain's CDR3 is CASSYGPGDRETQYF. In nucleotides, the CDR3 is TGTGCCAGCAGTTACGGGCCAGGTGATCGTGAGACCCAGTACTTC.

The chain links TRBV18 to TRBJ2-7; 9 positions agree with TRBD1. Trimming removed 2 bases from V and 2 bases from J; junction bases left unmatched: 1. This CDR3 is 14 amino acids long. The germline V gene has CDR1 KGHSH and CDR2 LQKENI. The CDR3 region has the DNA TGTGCCAGCTCACCAGGGGACAGGGCCTACGAGCAGTACTTC. As protein: CASSPGDRAYEQYF.

As DNA, the CDR3 is TGCGCCAGCAGCCCCTACCCCGGACAGACCGAAGTGAACACTGAAGCTTTCTTT. It codes for CASSPYPGQTEVNTEAFF. The chain combines TRBV5-1 with TRBJ1-1, with a possible D match to TRBD1 (6 bases). The CDR3 loop spans 18 amino acids. Germline V CDR1 and CDR2: SGHRS, YFSETQ. V was shortened by 4 bases and J by 0 bases, with 22 bases between the two germline ends.

The chain uses TRBV7-2 and TRBJ2-2; 8 bases align to TRBD2. V shed 5 bases and J 0 bases; nucleotides not matched to a gene: 5. From germline, CDR1 is SGHTA and CDR2 FQGNSA. The CDR3 consists of 16 residues. The CDR3 here is CASSPGRVANTGELFF. CDR3 DNA: TGTGCCAGCAGCCCCGGGAGGGTGGCGAACACCGGGGAGCTGTTTTTT.

This rearrangement joins TRBV2 to TRBJ2-7, with D maybe TRBD2 (7 bases). The CDR3 runs to 15 residues. Trimming pared 5 bases from V and 6 bases from J, leaving 20 bases between. Germline values: CDR1 SNHLY, CDR2 FYNNEI. CDR3 residues: CASSWRGGLGFEQYF. In DNA, the CDR3 is TGTGCCAGCAGTTGGAGGGGGGGGCTGGGGTTCGAGCAGTACTTC.

The chain uses TRBV19 and TRBJ1-4; the D is unclear. This CDR3 has 15 residues. In germline, CDR1 is LNHDA, CDR2 SQIVND (reference sequence). V was pared by 6 bases and J by 5 bases, with 16 bases between. CDR3 coding DNA: TGTGCCAGTAGCACCAAAGGGAGGAGAAATGAAAAACTGTTTTTT. Protein product: CASSTKGRRNEKLFF.

The V gene is TRBV9, the J gene TRBJ2-7; D is ambiguous. The length of the CDR3 is 16 residues. Germline V gene sequence: CDR1 SGDLS, CDR2 YYNGEE. Trimming left V 4 bases short and J 0 bases short, with 17 bases between. CDR3 coding DNA: TGTGCCAGCAGCCCCCGGGTGACTCGTAGCTCCTACGAGCAGTACTTC. Its protein is CASSPRVTRSSYEQYF. Full variable domain (outside the CDR3, taken from reference TRBV9 and TRBJ2-7): DSGVTQTPKHLITATGQRVTLRCSPRSGDLSVYWYQQSLDQGLQFLIQYYNGEERAKGNILERFSAQQFPDLHSELNLSSLELGDSALYFCASSPRVTRSSYEQYFGPGTRLTVT.

This rearrangement joins TRBV7-9 to TRBJ1-1; no definite D call. The CDR3 totals 16 residues. Germline CDR1 is SEHNR and CDR2 is FQNEAQ (reference sequence). V lost 5 bases, J lost 1 base, and 17 bases lay in between. DNA of the CDR3: TGTGCCAGCAGCGCCGACGGGGTGCGGGGGAACACTGAAGCTTTCTTT. Its protein product is CASSADGVRGNTEAFF.

This chain joins TRBV11-2 and TRBJ1-4; no reliable D call. Germline V CDR1 and CDR2: SGHAT, FQNNGV. V was cut by 2 bases and J by 6 bases, with 10 bases left in between. The CDR3 loop spans 14 amino acids. CDR3 sequence: CASSLRTGYEKLFF. The CDR3 coding sequence is TGTGCCAGCAGCTTAAGAACGGGATATGAAAAACTGTTTTTT.

The rearrangement uses TRBV11-3 and TRBJ2-1; D is possibly TRBD1 (6 bases). With 1 base removed from V and 9 bases from J, the gap between germline ends came to 16 bases. The CDR3 consists of 15 residues. Looked up from germline, CDR1 is SGHNT and CDR2 is YENEEA. The CDR3 DNA is TGTGCCAGCAGCTTAGGGGGGCCTCGGGTGAGTGAGCAGTTCTTC. The encoded protein is CASSLGGPRVSEQFF.

This rearrangement joins TRBV5-6 to TRBJ2-1; D might be TRBD1 (6 bases). Trimming pared 5 bases from V and 4 bases from J, leaving 13 bases between. CDR3 length: 14 amino acids. Germline assignment: CDR1 SGHDT and CDR2 YYEEEE. DNA for the CDR3: TGTGCCAGCAGGGACCGGGACATATACAATGAGCAGTTCTTC. It translates to CASRDRDIYNEQFF.

The CDR3 sequence: CASSPTGLTDTQYF. DNA for the CDR3: TGTGCCAGCAGCCCAACAGGGTTGACAGATACGCAGTATTTT. The rearrangement uses TRBV7-3 and TRBJ2-3; D might be TRBD1 (6 bases). With 5 bases removed from V and 3 bases from J, the gap between germline ends came to 12 bases. The CDR3 is made up of 14 amino acids. Germline V CDR1 and CDR2: SGHTA, FQGTGA.

V is TRBV29-1 and J is TRBJ2-7, with 8 bases aligning to TRBD1. Germline CDR1 and CDR2: SQVTM and ANQGSEA. CDR3 length equals 14 residues. J gave up 3 bases and V 6 bases, and 10 bases lay outside the gene matches. CDR3 nucleotide sequence: TGCAGCGTCCTCGGACAGGGCCAACGCTACGAGCAGTACTTC. Its protein is CSVLGQGQRYEQYF.

The J gene is TRBJ2-1, the V gene TRBV9; 8 nucleotides agree with TRBD2. CDR3 length: 19 amino acids. The germline V gene has CDR1 SGDLS and CDR2 YYNGEE. After removal of 4 bases from V and 1 base from J, the junction contained 16 bases not matched to a gene. CDR3 region: CASSPRVAGPGLSYNEQFF. CDR3 bases: TGTGCCAGCAGCCCGAGGGTAGCGGGACCGGGCCTGTCCTACAATGAGCAGTTCTTC.

The gene calls are TRBV9 and TRBJ2-1; 11 positions match TRBD2. Looked up from germline, CDR1 is SGDLS and CDR2 is YYNGEE. The CDR3 consists of 16 residues. V dropped 3 bases and J dropped 9; count of bases not matched to a gene: 11. CDR3 region: CASSAISGRASVEQFF. The CDR3 coding sequence is TGTGCCAGCAGCGCGATTAGCGGGAGGGCCTCGGTTGAGCAGTTCTTC.

This clone was observed a single time. The gene calls are TRBV19 and TRBJ2-1, with TRBD2 matching 8 bases. This CDR3 comprises 16 residues. J gave up 0 bases and V 2 bases, and 3 bases lay outside the gene matches. In germline, CDR1 is LNHDA, CDR2 SQIVND (reference sequence). The CDR3 DNA reads TGTGCCAGTAGTATACGCGGGACTAGCTCCTACAATGAGCAGTTCTTC. This translates into CASSIRGTSSYNEQFF.